This T cell receptor (beta chain) was documented in a study of T cell responses to AZD1222 COVID-19 vaccine. This CDR3 has 13 amino acids. V lost 5 bases and J lost 0, with 7 bases in between. Germline-derived CDR1 and CDR2 are MNHEY and SVGAGI. Study-wide findings and caveats: It was only after the peak T cell response that any repertoires were sampled. Spike-wide vaccine-associated CD4 TCRs dominated at 160-218 and 743-854. The number of AZD1222 recipients seropositive at baseline was only five or six. Donors in the cohort were predominantly white British and more often female, and clonal diversity was possibly underestimated.

The method was immunoSEQ multiplex PCR; TCRdb's version includes in-frame clones alone and lacks a portion of them. The profile shows about 83,000 clones, 80% to 90% of them singletons. Concerning this clone: What it binds is unknown.

V usage is TRBV6-5 and J usage is TRBJ1-2; tentatively, D is TRBD1 (5 bases). Material: peripheral blood, obtained 28 days after the second AZD1222 dose. The TCR was taken from an adult who received the AZD1222 COVID-19 vaccine. CDR3 sequence (DNA): TGTGCCAGCAGTAAGACAGCTAACTATGGCTACACCTTC. Amino acid sequence: CASSKTANYGYTF.